Below, 5 T cell receptor beta chains from the same sample are listed, as sequenced in a study of T cell responses to AZD1222 COVID-19 vaccine. Sequenced by immunoSEQ multiplex PCR; TCRdb stores in-frame clones only, minus some. The sample records about 110,000 clones, around 93% being singletons. The sequencing used peripheral blood, collected 28 days after the second AZD1222 dose. The receptors were sampled from an adult who received the AZD1222 COVID-19 vaccine.

The chain combines TRBV18 with TRBJ2-3; 7 bases line up with TRBD1. With V trimmed by 0 bases and J by 9 bases, 6 bases remained unmatched. Germline-derived CDR1 and CDR2 are KGHSH and LQKENI. This CDR3 is 14 amino acids long. CDR3 DNA sequence: TGTGCCAGCTCACCACCGGCCCGGGACAGAACGCAGTATTTT. Protein product: CASSPPARDRTQYF.

The V and J genes are TRBV12-3 or TRBV12-4 and TRBJ1-1; D is ambiguous. V lost 3 bases and J 2 bases, leaving 4 bases between the germline ends. This CDR3 comprises 12 residues. CDR3 residues: CASSFYNTEAFF. Here the CDR3 DNA reads TGTGCCAGCAGTTTTTACAACACTGAAGCTTTCTTT.

The rearrangement links TRBV2 to TRBJ1-1; D possibly corresponds to TRBD1 (5 bases). Germline CDR1 is SNHLY and CDR2 is FYNNEI. The CDR3 length is 14 residues. V was shortened by 5 bases and J by 4 bases, with 14 bases between the two germline ends. Here the CDR3 reads CASSKGPRATEAFF. In nucleotides, the CDR3 is TGTGCCAGCAGTAAGGGGCCCCGGGCCACTGAAGCTTTCTTT.

The chain has TRBV9 and TRBJ1-1, with D unclear. Germline CDR1 and CDR2: SGDLS and YYNGEE. Between the trimmed V and J ends, which lost 2 bases and 6 bases, there was a span of 5 bases. This CDR3 is built from 11 residues. CDR3 in amino acids: CASSVGPEAFF. CDR3 coding DNA: TGTGCCAGCAGCGTGGGTCCTGAAGCTTTCTTT.

This rearrangement joins TRBV6-5 to TRBJ1-5; D is perhaps TRBD1 (5 bases). Germline assignment: CDR1 MNHEY and CDR2 SVGAGI. This CDR3 comprises 15 residues. Trimming left V 6 bases short and J 2 bases short, with 14 bases between. The CDR3 protein is CASSHGGFGNQPQHF. DNA of the CDR3: TGTGCCAGCAGCCACGGGGGTTTTGGCAATCAGCCCCAGCATTTT.